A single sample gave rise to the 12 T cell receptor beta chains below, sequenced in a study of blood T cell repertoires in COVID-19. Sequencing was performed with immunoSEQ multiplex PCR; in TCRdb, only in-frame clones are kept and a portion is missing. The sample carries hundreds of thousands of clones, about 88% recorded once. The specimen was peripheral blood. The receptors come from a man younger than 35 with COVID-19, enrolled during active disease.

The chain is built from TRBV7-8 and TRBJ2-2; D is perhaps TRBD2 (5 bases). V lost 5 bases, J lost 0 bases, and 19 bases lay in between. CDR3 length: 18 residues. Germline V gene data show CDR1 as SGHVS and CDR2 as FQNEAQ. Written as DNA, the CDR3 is TGTGCCAGCAGCCTAAACGGCGTGCGGGCCGCGAACACCGGGGAGCTGTTTTTT. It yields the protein CASSLNGVRAANTGELFF.

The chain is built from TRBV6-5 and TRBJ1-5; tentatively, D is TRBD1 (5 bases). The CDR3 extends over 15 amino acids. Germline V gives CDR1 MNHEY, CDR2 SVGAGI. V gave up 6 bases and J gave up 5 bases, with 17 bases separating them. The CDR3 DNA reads TGTGCCAGCAGCCTCCGGAGGGGCGGTTATCAGCCCCAGCATTTT. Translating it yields CASSLRRGGYQPQHF.

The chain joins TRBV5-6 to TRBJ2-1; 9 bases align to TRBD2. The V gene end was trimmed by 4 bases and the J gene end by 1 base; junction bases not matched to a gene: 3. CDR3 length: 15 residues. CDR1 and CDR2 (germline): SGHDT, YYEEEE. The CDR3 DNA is TGTGCCAGCAGCGCGGGGGGGTATTCCTACAATGAGCAGTTCTTC. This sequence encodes CASSAGGYSYNEQFF.

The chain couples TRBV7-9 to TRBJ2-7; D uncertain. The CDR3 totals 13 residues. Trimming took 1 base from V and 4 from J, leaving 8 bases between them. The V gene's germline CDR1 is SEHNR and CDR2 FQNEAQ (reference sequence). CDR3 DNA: TGTGCCAGCAGCTTAGGAGTACAGTACGAGCAGTACTTC. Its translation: CASSLGVQYEQYF.

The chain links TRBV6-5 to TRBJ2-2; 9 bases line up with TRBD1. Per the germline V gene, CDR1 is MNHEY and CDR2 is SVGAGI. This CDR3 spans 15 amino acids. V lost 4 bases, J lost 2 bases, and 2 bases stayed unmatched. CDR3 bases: TGTGCCAGCAGTTCACAGGGGGCTAACACCGGGGAGCTGTTTTTT. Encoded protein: CASSSQGANTGELFF.

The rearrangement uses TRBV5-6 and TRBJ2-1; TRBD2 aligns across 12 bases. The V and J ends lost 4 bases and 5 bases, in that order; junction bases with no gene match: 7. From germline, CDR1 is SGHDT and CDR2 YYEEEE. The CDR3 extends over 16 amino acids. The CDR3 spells CASSHRTSGANNEQFF. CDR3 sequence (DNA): TGTGCCAGCAGCCACAGGACTAGCGGGGCCAACAATGAGCAGTTCTTC.

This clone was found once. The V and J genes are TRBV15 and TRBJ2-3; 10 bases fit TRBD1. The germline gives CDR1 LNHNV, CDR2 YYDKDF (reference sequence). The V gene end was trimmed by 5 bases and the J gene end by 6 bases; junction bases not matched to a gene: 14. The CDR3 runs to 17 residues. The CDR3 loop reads CATSGRDRGLQGDTQYF. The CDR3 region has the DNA TGTGCCACCAGCGGCCGGGACAGGGGCCTCCAGGGGGATACGCAGTATTTT.

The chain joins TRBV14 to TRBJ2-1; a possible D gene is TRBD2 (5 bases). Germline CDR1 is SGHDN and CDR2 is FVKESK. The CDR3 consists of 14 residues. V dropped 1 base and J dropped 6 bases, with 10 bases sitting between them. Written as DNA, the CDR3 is TGTGCCAGCAGCCAAGCTTTAGCGATCAATGAGCAGTTCTTC. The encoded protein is CASSQALAINEQFF. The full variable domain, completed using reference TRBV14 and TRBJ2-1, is EAGVTQFPSHSVIEKGQTVTLRCDPISGHDNLYWYRRVMGKEIKFLLHFVKESKQDESGMPNNRFLAERTGGTYSTLKVQPAELEDSGVYFCASSQALAINEQFFGPGTRLTVL.

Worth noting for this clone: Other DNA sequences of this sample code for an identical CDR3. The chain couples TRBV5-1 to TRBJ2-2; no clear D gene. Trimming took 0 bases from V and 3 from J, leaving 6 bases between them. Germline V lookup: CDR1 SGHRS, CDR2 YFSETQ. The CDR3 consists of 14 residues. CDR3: CASSLGQDTGELFF. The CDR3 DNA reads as TGCGCCAGCAGCTTGGGACAAGACACCGGGGAGCTGTTTTTT.

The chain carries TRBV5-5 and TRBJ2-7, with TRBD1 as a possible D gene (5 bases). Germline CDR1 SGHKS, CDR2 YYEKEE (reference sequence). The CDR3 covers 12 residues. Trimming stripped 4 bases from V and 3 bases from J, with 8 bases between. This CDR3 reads CASSQQDYEQYF. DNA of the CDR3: TGTGCCAGCAGCCAACAGGACTACGAGCAGTACTTC.

The CDR3, as DNA: TGTGCCAGCAGCCCGGGGGGCGCCGTTGGGTACAATGAGCAGTTCTTC. Amino acid sequence: CASSPGGAVGYNEQFF. V gene TRBV13 combines with J gene TRBJ2-1; tentative D call: TRBD2 (7 bases). This CDR3 has 16 amino acids. The V gene's germline CDR1 is PRHDT and CDR2 FYEKMQ (reference sequence). V was clipped by 5 bases and J by 4 bases, with 18 bases between them.

CDR3 DNA: TGTGCCAGTAGTATCAGGCGGGGGCGAAACCGTAGCCAAGAGACCCAGTACTTC. It specifies CASSIRRGRNRSQETQYF. The chain combines TRBV19 with TRBJ2-5; D is possibly TRBD2 (7 bases). V was cut by 3 bases and J by 1 base, with 21 bases left in between. Germline CDR1 is LNHDA and CDR2 is SQIVND (reference sequence). CDR3 length: 18 amino acids.